The sequence of this T cell receptor (beta chain) was determined in a study of T-cell reconstitution after alpha-beta-depleted transplantation in children (dated by TCRdb to the mid-2010s). In terms of the full investigation: The study quantitatively tracked T-cell immune reconstitution after TCRalphabeta/CD19-depleted allogeneic hematopoietic cell transplantation in children using TCR repertoire profiling. Points the paper makes about the study in general: In some patients, the high TCRbeta diversity seen at day 60 was put down to recipient T cells and intrathymic progenitors that had survived conditioning. About two months after transplant, the apparently early recovery of alphabetaT-cell counts reportedly depended on just several hundred clones that had expanded rapidly and came from non-depleted graft cells. Over the following months the frequencies of hyperexpanded clones went down, and after one year T-cell counts and TCRbeta diversity were mostly credited to newly produced T cells.

The CDR3, from cysteine to phenylalanine, totals 15 residues. Of all the DNA, just the CDR3 is kept, 45 bases in frame from base 1. Per the germline V gene, MDHEN is the CDR1 and SYDVKM is the CDR2. At the junction V is shortened by 3 bases and J by 5 bases, with 16 bases in between. The library was generated by PCR. Instrument used: Illumina HiSeq 2500. TCR library preparation used molecular barcoding, with unique molecular identifiers applied to normalize quantification of the TCRbeta repertoire. TCRdb reran the public reads through fastp at Q25 and MiXCR, keeping productive beta chains. Rows matching on CDR3 protein sequence are summarized as one entry with the most common DNA and genes. In this sample the table shows hundreds of thousands of distinct CDR3 sequences, around 7.8% of which occur a single time. The leading ten clones occupy 6.3% of the sample. Per the publication, the treatment or condition label means: allogeneic hematopoietic cell transplantation with graft depleted of TCRalphabeta T cells and CD19 B cells. Transplant recipients were children who received TCRalphabeta/CD19-depleted allogeneic hematopoietic cell grafts.

This clonotype was seen repeatedly, ten times or more. The target of this receptor is not known. No base quality information exists; no much larger clone differs at one position. The clonotype originates from a male patient under 18 who had a stem cell transplant for acute lymphoblastic leukemia, so the T cells may come from the graft donor. This sample comprised PBMCs, mostly from graft donor cells, obtained 180 days after TCRalphabeta/CD19-depleted stem cell transplant. The chain links TRBV28 with TRBJ1-2, with the D gene not clear enough to name. The CDR3 corresponds to CASSFSEPRWYGYTF. The DNA sequence reads TGTGCCAGCAGTTTTTCTGAACCCCGGTGGTATGGCTACACCTTC.